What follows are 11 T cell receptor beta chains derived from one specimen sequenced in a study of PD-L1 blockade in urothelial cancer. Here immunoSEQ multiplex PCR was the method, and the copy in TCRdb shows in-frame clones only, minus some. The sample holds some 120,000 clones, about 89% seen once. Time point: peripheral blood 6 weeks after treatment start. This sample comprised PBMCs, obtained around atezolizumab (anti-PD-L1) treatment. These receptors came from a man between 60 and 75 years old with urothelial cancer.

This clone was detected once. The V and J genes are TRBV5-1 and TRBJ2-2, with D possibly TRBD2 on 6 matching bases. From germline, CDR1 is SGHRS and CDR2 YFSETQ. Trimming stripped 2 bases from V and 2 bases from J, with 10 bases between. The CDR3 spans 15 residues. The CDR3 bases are TGCGCCAGCAGCTTTGGGGAGGCCAACACCGGGGAGCTGTTTTTT. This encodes CASSFGEANTGELFF.

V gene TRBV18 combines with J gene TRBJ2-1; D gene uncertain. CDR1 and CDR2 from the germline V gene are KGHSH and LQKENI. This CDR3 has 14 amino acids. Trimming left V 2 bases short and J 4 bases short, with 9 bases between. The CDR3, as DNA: TGTGCCAGCTCACCAGGGCAGGAATACAATGAGCAGTTCTTC. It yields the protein CASSPGQEYNEQFF.

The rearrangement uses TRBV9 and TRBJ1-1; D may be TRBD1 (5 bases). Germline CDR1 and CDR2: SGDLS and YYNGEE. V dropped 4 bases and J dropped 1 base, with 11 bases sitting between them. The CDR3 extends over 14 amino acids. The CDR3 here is CASSLLTGNTEAFF. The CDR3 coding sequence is TGTGCCAGCAGCCTCCTCACAGGGAACACTGAAGCTTTCTTT.

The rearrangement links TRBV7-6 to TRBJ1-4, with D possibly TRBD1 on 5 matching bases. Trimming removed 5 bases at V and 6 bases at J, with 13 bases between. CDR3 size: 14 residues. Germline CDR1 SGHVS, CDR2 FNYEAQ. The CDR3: CASSQGGTDEKLFF. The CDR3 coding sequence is TGTGCCAGCAGCCAAGGCGGGACGGATGAAAAACTGTTTTTT. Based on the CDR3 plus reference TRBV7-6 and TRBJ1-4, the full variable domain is GAGVSQSPRYKVTKRGQDVALRCDPISGHVSLYWYRQALGQGPEFLTYFNYEAQQDKSGLPNDRFSAERPEGSISTLTIQRTEQRDSAMYRCASSQGGTDEKLFFGSGTQLSVL.

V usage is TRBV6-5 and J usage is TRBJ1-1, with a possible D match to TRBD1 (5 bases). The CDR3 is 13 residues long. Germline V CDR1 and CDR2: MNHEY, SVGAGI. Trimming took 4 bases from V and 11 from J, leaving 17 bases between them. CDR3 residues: CASSSPGEGIAFF. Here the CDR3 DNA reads TGTGCCAGCAGTTCCCCGGGGGAAGGAATCGCTTTCTTT.

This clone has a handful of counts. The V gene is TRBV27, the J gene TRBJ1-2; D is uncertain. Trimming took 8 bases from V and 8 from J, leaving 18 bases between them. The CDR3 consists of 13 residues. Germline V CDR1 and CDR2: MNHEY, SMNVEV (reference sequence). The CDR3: CASALAGGEGYTF. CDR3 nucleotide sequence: TGTGCCAGCGCCCTAGCAGGCGGCGAAGGCTACACCTTC.

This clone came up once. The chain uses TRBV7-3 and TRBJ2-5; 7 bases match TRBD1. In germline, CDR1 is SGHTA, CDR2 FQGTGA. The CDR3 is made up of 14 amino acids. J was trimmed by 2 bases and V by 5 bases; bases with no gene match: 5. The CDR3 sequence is CASSRDRAQETQYF. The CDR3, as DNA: TGTGCCAGCAGCCGCGACAGGGCTCAAGAGACCCAGTACTTC.

CDR3 loop: CASGAGSYEQYF. The CDR3 nucleotides are TGTGCTAGTGGAGCAGGCTCCTACGAGCAGTACTTC. The chain carries TRBV12-5 and TRBJ2-7, with no clear D. This CDR3 contains 12 residues. The germline V gene has CDR1 LGHNT and CDR2 FRNRAP. Between the trimmed V and J ends, which lost 6 bases and 0 bases, there was a span of 6 bases.

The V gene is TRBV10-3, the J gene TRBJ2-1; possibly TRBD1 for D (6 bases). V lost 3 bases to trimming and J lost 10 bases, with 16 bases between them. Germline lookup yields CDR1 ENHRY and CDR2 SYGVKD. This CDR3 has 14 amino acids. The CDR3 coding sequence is TGTGCCATCAGTGATTACAGGGATGACAGGGAGCAGTTCTTC. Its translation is CAISDYRDDREQFF.

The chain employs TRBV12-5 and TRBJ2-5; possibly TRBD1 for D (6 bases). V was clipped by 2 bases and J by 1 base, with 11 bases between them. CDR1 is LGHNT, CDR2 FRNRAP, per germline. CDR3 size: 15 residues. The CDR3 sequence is CASGLWQGLQETQYF. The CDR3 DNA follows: TGTGCTAGTGGTTTGTGGCAGGGGCTCCAAGAGACCCAGTACTTC.

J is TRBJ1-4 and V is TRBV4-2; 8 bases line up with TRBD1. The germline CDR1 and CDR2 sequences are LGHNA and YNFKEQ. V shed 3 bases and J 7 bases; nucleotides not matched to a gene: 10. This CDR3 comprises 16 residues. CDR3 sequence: CASSHPWTGSTEKLFF. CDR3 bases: TGTGCCAGCAGCCACCCCTGGACAGGGTCGACTGAAAAACTGTTTTTT.